The clone carrying this T cell receptor (beta chain) appeared a few times. Expressed TCRB transcripts were sequenced after all isolated RNA was converted to cDNA. Generated by immunoSEQ multiplex PCR, the TCRdb table keeps only in-frame clones and is missing some. The repertoire includes about 290,000 clones, roughly 8% of them detected once, and more than 1% sits in the top ten. The data derive from a study of beta chain features in type 1 diabetes. In germline, CDR1 is LNHDA, CDR2 SQIVND (reference sequence). CDR3 length equals 15 residues. V lost 0 bases, J lost 5 bases, and 13 bases lay in between.

This clonotype originated in a woman aged 18-29 years in good health. The chain has TRBV19 and TRBJ2-5; the D gene could be TRBD1 or TRBD2 (5 bases each). Sequenced input: central memory CD4+ T cells from blood. The DNA of the CDR3 is TGTGCCAGTAGTATAGACCGGGACGCTGGGGAGACCCAGTACTTC. Its translation is CASSIDRDAGETQYF. The variable domain in full, with the rest retrieved from reference TRBV19 and TRBJ2-5, is DGGITQSPKYLFRKEGQNVTLSCEQNLNHDAMYWYRQDPGQGLRLIYYSQIVNDFQKGDIAEGYSVSREKKESFPLTVTSAQKNPTAFYLCASSIDRDAGETQYFGPGTRLLVL.